These T cell receptor beta chains were read from a single sample in a study of T-cell memory formation after mild COVID-19. TCRdb used MiXCR to reprocess the 5' RACE reads, holding one entry per CDR3 protein. The sample holds 250,000 to 400,000 distinct CDR3 sequences, 13% to 15% seen once. Sequencing used PBMCs or a T cell subset sorted from them (not recorded which). These receptor sequences come from a man younger than 30 who had mild COVID-19 (a few samples of this study predate the infection). Cell type and time point are not known. Each CDR3 is given with its conserved first and last residue. The D gene is left open where the match is weak. Rows give clone size only sometimes, using once, few, many, or a class for an expanded clone.

abundance | d_gene | j_gene | v_gene | CDR3nt | CDR3aa
few | - | TRBJ1-4 | TRBV6-6 | TGTGCCAGCAGTCCCCGGGGGACAAATGAAAAACTGTTTTTT | CASSPRGTNEKLFF
- | - | TRBJ2-1 | TRBV11-2 | TGTGCCAGCAGCTCCGAGGCGGGGTATAACAATGAGCAGTTCTTC | CASSSEAGYNNEQFF
- | - | TRBJ1-2 | TRBV20-1 | TGCAGTGCAACTGAGTATGGGGCCTTGGGCTACACCTTC | CSATEYGALGYTF
- | TRBD1 | TRBJ2-2 | TRBV20-1 | TGCAGTGCTACCGACAGGGACACCGGGGAGCTGTTTTTT | CSATDRDTGELFF
many | - | TRBJ1-2 | TRBV7-6 | TGTGCCAGCAGCTTAGAGGGGGGCTGGGGCTACACCTTC | CASSLEGGWGYTF
- | TRBD2 | TRBJ2-5 | TRBV27 | TGTGCCAGTCAACTAGCGGGGAGCGAGACCCAGTACTTC | CASQLAGSETQYF
many | - | TRBJ1-1 | TRBV5-1 | TGCGCCAGCAGCTTGGACCCGAACACTGAAGCTTTCTTT | CASSLDPNTEAFF
- | - | TRBJ2-3 | TRBV27 | TGTGCCAGCAGTTTAAAGTATCCCCCAGATACGCAGTATTTT | CASSLKYPPDTQYF
many | - | TRBJ2-7 | TRBV11-2 | TGTGCCAGCAGCTTAGATAGAGGGTCCGAGCAGTACTTC | CASSLDRGSEQYF
few | - | TRBJ2-3 | TRBV11-2 | TGTGCCAGCAGCGTGGACCCTTTAAGCACAGATACGCAGTATTTT | CASSVDPLSTDTQYF
- | - | TRBJ1-6 | TRBV3-1 | TGTGCCAGCAGCCAAGAAGTGAGCTCCTATAATTCACCCCTCCACTTT | CASSQEVSSYNSPLHF
many | - | TRBJ1-1 | TRBV7-9 | TGTGCCAGCAGCTTAGTGTCCGGGAGTACCACTGAAGCTTTCTTT | CASSLVSGSTTEAFF
- | - | TRBJ2-2 | TRBV7-9 | TGTGCCAGCAGCCCATCCTATGTAACCGGGGAGCTGTTTTTT | CASSPSYVTGELFF
few | TRBD1 | TRBJ2-3 | TRBV9 | TGTGCCAGCAGCGTAGGCGGGACAGGGGGCAAAGATACGCAGTATTTT | CASSVGGTGGKDTQYF
many | - | TRBJ2-1 | TRBV20-1 | TGCAGTGCTAGCAAAGGGGATGAGCAGTTCTTC | CSASKGDEQFF
many | TRBD2 | TRBJ2-2 | TRBV12-3/TRBV12-4 | TGTGCCAGCAGTTTAGGACTAGCTGCGAACACCGGGGAGCTGTTTTTT | CASSLGLAANTGELFF
few | TRBD1 | TRBJ1-1 | TRBV4-3 | TGCGCCAGCAGCCACACCGGGACAGATGAAGCTTTCTTT | CASSHTGTDEAFF
- | - | TRBJ1-4 | TRBV20-1 | TGCAGTGCTAGCTACTTCCTCACAGGGAGTCTGTTTTTT | CSASYFLTGSLFF
- | - | TRBJ2-1 | TRBV9 | TGTGCCAGCAGCGCTCACAGGGTAGACAATGAGCAGTTCTTC | CASSAHRVDNEQFF
once | - | TRBJ1-1 | TRBV28 | TGTGCCAGCAGAAACGACCGAATGAACACTGAAGCTTTCTTT | CASRNDRMNTEAFF
many | TRBD2 | TRBJ2-5 | TRBV6-5 | TGTGCCAGCAGTCCCGGGAGCGGGGGCATCAAAGAGACCCAGTACTTC | CASSPGSGGIKETQYF
few | - | TRBJ2-2 | TRBV7-9 | TGTGCCAGCAGCTTAGGGACTCGTGGGGAGCTGTTTTTT | CASSLGTRGELFF
- | - | TRBJ2-1 | TRBV7-9 | TGTGCCAGCAGCTTAGGTCGGGGGCAGCGCTCCAATGAGCAGTTCTTC | CASSLGRGQRSNEQFF
- | - | TRBJ1-2 | TRBV24-1 | TGTGCCACCAGTGATGTAAGCTATGGCTACACCTTC | CATSDVSYGYTF
- | - | TRBJ1-2 | TRBV12-3/TRBV12-4 | TGTGCCAGCAGTCCTAGGGTGGGTAACTATGGCTACACCTTC | CASSPRVGNYGYTF
- | TRBD1 | TRBJ2-7 | TRBV3-1 | TGTGCCAGCAGCCCCAGCCGGACAGGGGGTTACGAGCAGTACTTC | CASSPSRTGGYEQYF
- | TRBD1 | TRBJ1-4 | TRBV12-3/TRBV12-4 | TGTGCCAGCAGTGAACAGGGGGCGAAACTGTTTTTT | CASSEQGAKLFF
- | - | TRBJ1-1 | TRBV7-2 | TGTGCCAGCAGCTTAGTTTTCCTGGCAAACACTGAAGCTTTCTTT | CASSLVFLANTEAFF
few | - | TRBJ2-3 | TRBV5-1 | TGCGCCAGCAGCTTGCATTCTAGCACAGATACGCAGTATTTT | CASSLHSSTDTQYF
few | TRBD1 | TRBJ1-1 | TRBV7-9 | TGTGCCAGCGGGTCGACAGGGGGCAAAGCTGAAGCTTTCTTT | CASGSTGGKAEAFF
few | - | TRBJ2-1 | TRBV5-1 | TGTGCCAGCAGCTTAGATCGACATGAGCAGTTCTTC | CASSLDRHEQFF
many | TRBD1 | TRBJ2-5 | TRBV25-1 | TGTGCCAGCAGTGAACAGGGGGCATCGGAGACCCAGTACTTC | CASSEQGASETQYF
few | - | TRBJ2-1 | TRBV10-3 | TGTGCCATCAGTAGCGCGGGATACAATGAGCAGTTCTTC | CAISSAGYNEQFF
many | TRBD2 | TRBJ2-7 | TRBV7-3 | TGTGCCAGCAGCTTATCTAGCGGGGGTTACGAGCAGTACTTC | CASSLSSGGYEQYF
few | TRBD2 | TRBJ2-2 | TRBV20-1 | TGCAGTGCTAGAAGACTAGCGGAGGAGCTGTTTTTT | CSARRLAEELFF
- | TRBD1 | TRBJ2-3 | TRBV15 | TGTGCCACCAGCACTCCGGACAGGGGCGGCGATACGCAGTATTTT | CATSTPDRGGDTQYF
- | - | TRBJ1-5 | TRBV12-3/TRBV12-4 | TGTGCCAGCAGTTTAGACCTCAATCAGCCCCAGCATTTT | CASSLDLNQPQHF
- | TRBD1 | TRBJ1-2 | TRBV27 | TGTGCCAGCAGTTCCTGGACAGGTTATGGCTACACCTTC | CASSSWTGYGYTF
many | - | TRBJ2-3 | TRBV7-6 | TGTGCCAGCAGCTTAGCCGGGGAGATCCCGAGGACAGATACGCAGTATTTT | CASSLAGEIPRTDTQYF
few | TRBD2 | TRBJ2-5 | TRBV2 | TGTGCCAGCAAGGCGGGAGTCCAAGAGACCCAGTACTTC | CASKAGVQETQYF
- | - | TRBJ2-1 | TRBV5-1 | TGCGCCAGCAGCTCCTCCCTCACTGAGCAGTTCTTC | CASSSSLTEQFF
- | TRBD1 | TRBJ2-7 | TRBV7-2 | TGTGCCAGCAGCTTTGGACAGGGAGTCTCCTACGAGCAGTACTTC | CASSFGQGVSYEQYF
many | - | TRBJ1-2 | TRBV7-2 | TGTGCCAGCAGCTCCTACGGGAGCTATGGCTACACCTTC | CASSSYGSYGYTF
- | TRBD2 | TRBJ2-3 | TRBV6-2/TRBV6-3 | TGTGCCAGCAGTTCCCTTGGCGGGGGGTTCACAGATACGCAGTATTTT | CASSSLGGGFTDTQYF
- | TRBD2 | TRBJ2-1 | TRBV12-3/TRBV12-4 | TGTGCCAGCAGTTTCGGTCTAGCGGGTTTTGATGAGCAGTTCTTC | CASSFGLAGFDEQFF
many | - | TRBJ2-5 | TRBV7-2 | TGTGCCAGCAGCTTAGAACCACAGGCAGAGACCCAGTACTTC | CASSLEPQAETQYF
few | - | TRBJ2-5 | TRBV24-1 | TGTGCCACCAGTGACCCACCGCTAGAGACCCAGTACTTC | CATSDPPLETQYF
many | - | TRBJ1-6 | TRBV9 | TGTGCCAGCAGCGAGGATCACAGGGATTTTAATTCACCCCTCCACTTT | CASSEDHRDFNSPLHF
few | TRBD1 | TRBJ1-5 | TRBV7-2 | TGTGCCAGCAGCTTATATCTAGGGGGCGGTCAGCCCCAGCATTTT | CASSLYLGGGQPQHF
- | - | TRBJ2-7 | TRBV7-2 | TGTGCCAGCAGCTTAGTTCTCTCATCTTACGAGCAGTACTTC | CASSLVLSSYEQYF
- | - | TRBJ1-6 | TRBV4-3 | TGCGCCAGCAGCCAAGAGGGAAATTCACCCCTCCACTTT | CASSQEGNSPLHF
few | - | TRBJ2-3 | TRBV4-2 | TGTGCCAGCAGCCAGCCGGGACTAGATACGCAGTATTTT | CASSQPGLDTQYF
few | - | TRBJ1-1 | TRBV24-1 | TGTGCCACCAGTGCGGGAGGGACTGAAGCTTTCTTT | CATSAGGTEAFF
few | - | TRBJ2-7 | TRBV20-1 | TGCAGTGCGCGAGACAGGTTAGGCTACTACGAGCAGTACTTC | CSARDRLGYYEQYF
- | - | TRBJ2-6 | TRBV2 | TGTGCCAGCAGAGGGGGGGCTGTGGGGGCCAACGTCCTGACTTTC | CASRGGAVGANVLTF